This TCR beta chain was profiled in a study of T cell responses to AZD1222 COVID-19 vaccine (dated by TCRdb to the early 2020s). Broadly, across the study: AZD1222 recipients given second doses at about 4 weeks or at about 12 weeks were pooled, since spike-specific TCR depth and breadth were not found to differ between the two schedules. TCR sequencing covered 233 trial participants: about 210 given two doses of AZD1222 and approximately 25 given two doses of MenACWY control vaccine. Trial participants were enrolled by age into 18-55, 56-69 and 70-plus year subgroups, with approximately 160, 26 and 62 TCR-sequenced participants respectively.

As to this clone: What antigen it recognizes has not been identified. One base away there is no much larger clone; base qualities are not given.

Including cysteine and phenylalanine, the CDR3 has 16 amino acids. CDR3 DNA only is kept here, 48 bases in frame from base 1. Sequences LGHNT (CDR1) and FRNRAP (CDR2) are obtained from the germline V gene. The germline ends are 16 bases apart after V is trimmed by 0 bases and J by 7 bases. The CDR3 regions of human TCRbeta chains were analyzed by immunosequencing. On the study's bioinformatics: TCRs in the repertoires were compared against a reference library of SARS-CoV-2-specific TCRs that had been generated with the MIRA antigen-specificity platform. Breadth was defined as the fraction of unique TCRs that were SARS-CoV-2-associated, and depth was defined as the fraction of total T cells that were SARS-CoV-2-associated. Each spike-specific TCR was assigned to its reactive spike region and to a CD4 or CD8 class using the MIRA data. Log10-transformed breadth and depth values were compared by one-way ANOVA with Sidak's multiple comparisons tests. In its TCRdb copy, this immuneACCESS table keeps in-frame sequences only and misses some clones. Where compared with another copy, unresolved V genes explain less than half of these, and the others have no known cause. The V and J calls and clone size come from that table; D and trimming were worked out from the DNA. The sample contains some 92,000 clones, around 93% of them found a single time. The ten largest clones capture about 7.5% of the sample.

Summary of the overall study and its limitations: Because no day 14 peak-response samples were available, the repertoires could be characterized only after the peak T cell response. In the small 56-69-year group, the increase in depth fell short of significance, most likely because of low power. Participants were mostly white British, with more females than males. The authors suggested clonal diversity may have been underestimated. A significant rise in spike-specific TCR breadth and depth was observed after two AZD1222 doses relative to day 0 and relative to MenACWY recipients. The vaccine-associated CD4 TCRs covered the entire spike protein, and the dominant responses fell in regions 160-218 and 743-854. Conclusions about previously exposed vaccinees are limited, since just 6 or 7 AZD1222 recipients were seropositive for SARS-CoV-2 at baseline. Epitopes outside the regions mutated in the B.1.351 and B.1.1.7 variants were reportedly recognized by nearly half of the unique spike-specific TCRs.

This sample's time point label indicates: baseline before first vaccination. Samples from vaccinated people were obtained from the UK trials COV001 and COV002, which included a single-blind randomized controlled phase 2/3 trial of AZD1222 (ChAdOx1 nCoV-19) in healthy adults. For TCRbeta chain sequencing, PBMC samples from trial participants were taken at day 0 and at day 28 after the second dose. This receptor was obtained from an adult in good health. Sequenced material: peripheral blood, taken on day 0 of AZD1222 vaccination. The V and J segments used are TRBV12-5 and TRBJ2-1; confidence is insufficient to name the D gene. The CDR3 region: CASGLVQGWAMNEQFF. In nucleotide form, the sequence is TGTGCTAGTGGTTTGGTACAAGGATGGGCTATGAATGAGCAGTTCTTC.